This T cell receptor (beta chain) was recovered during a study of blood T cell repertoires in COVID-19. Across the study: Sites in the United States, Italy and Spain provided acute and convalescent COVID-19 samples. T cells, B-cell-depleted T cells, or PBMCs supplied cDNA or gDNA.

The germline CDR1 and CDR2 sequences are MDHEN and SYDVKM. Trimming removed 5 bases from V and 4 bases from J, with 21 bases in between. This CDR3 spans 17 amino acids. Original processing methods: Cell counts per sample came from amplifying reference gene primers. Produced via immunoSEQ multiplex PCR; TCRdb's table is partial and in-frame only. The DNA gave D and trimming, while V, J and clone size come from that table. The sample consists of 250,000 to 350,000 clones, about 88% of them appearing once. Sequencing input: peripheral blood. The sequence came from a woman aged 60 to 75 with acute or convalescent COVID-19. This chain joins TRBV28 and TRBJ2-1; the D gene is possibly TRBD2 (6 bases). CDR3 in DNA: TGTGCCAGCAGTCGGTGGACTAAGCGGACCTTTTACAATGAGCAGTTCTTC. It yields the protein CASSRWTKRTFYNEQFF.